This is a list of T cell receptor beta chains from one sample in a study of blood T cell repertoires in COVID-19. The method was immunoSEQ multiplex PCR; TCRdb's version includes in-frame clones alone and lacks a portion of them. The data show around 92,000 clones, 75% to 90% seen once. Sequenced input: peripheral blood. Receptors originate from a woman aged 80 or over with active COVID-19. CDR3s include the opening cysteine and the closing phenylalanine or tryptophan. D genes are given only for firm matches. A clone size is listed for some rows: how often the clone was seen (once, few, many), or a class if it is expanded.

>TRBV7-2|TRBJ2-3|TRBD2|.
TGTGCCAGCAGCCCGGCGGAAGTAGCGGGAGGTAGTACGCAGTATTTT
CASSPAEVAGGSTQYF
>TRBV23-1|TRBJ2-3|.|.
TGCGCCAGCAGTCAACGACTCTCCCACTCCACAGATACGCAGTATTTT
CASSQRLSHSTDTQYF
>TRBV4-3|TRBJ2-2|TRBD1|once
TGCGCCAGCAGCCATAGACAGGGGAGGAACACCGGGGAGCTGTTTTTT
CASSHRQGRNTGELFF
>TRBV7-9|TRBJ2-3|.|.
TGTGCCAGCAGCTTAGCACACGGACAGATTACCACAGATACGCAGTATTTT
CASSLAHGQITTDTQYF
>TRBV3-1/TRBV3-2|TRBJ2-2|TRBD2|.
TGTGCCAGCACCCTATTCGGACTAGCGGGAGCAATTGGTCACACCGGGGAGCTGTTTTTT
CASTLFGLAGAIGHTGELFF
>TRBV7-3|TRBJ2-2|.|.
TGTGCCAGCAGCTTGATAGTAGCGGCTAACACCGGGGAGCTGTTTTTT
CASSLIVAANTGELFF
>TRBV27|TRBJ2-5|.|.
TGTGCCAGCAGTTTATCAGTTAGTATGGAGACCCAGTACTTC
CASSLSVSMETQYF
>TRBV24-1|TRBJ2-3|TRBD2|once
TGTGCCACCAGTGATTCGTCCCCACTAGCGGGAGGGCCAGATACGCAGTATTTT
CATSDSSPLAGGPDTQYF
>TRBV6-6|TRBJ2-3|.|.
TGTGCCACCACATCGGGGTTCGCAGATACGCAGTATTTT
CATTSGFADTQYF
>TRBV2|TRBJ2-3|TRBD2|.
TGTGCCAGCACCGACTTAGCGGGAGTCACAGATACGCAGTATTTT
CASTDLAGVTDTQYF
>TRBV4-3|TRBJ2-1|.|.
TGCGCCAGCAGCCAAGTGAGTTTCGGCTACAATGAGCAGTTCTTC
CASSQVSFGYNEQFF
>TRBV28|TRBJ1-2|TRBD1|.
TGTGCCAGCAGTTTGGGGGGACAGGGTGGTTATGGCTACACCTTC
CASSLGGQGGYGYTF
>TRBV21-1|TRBJ2-1|.|.
TGTGCCAGCAGCAAAAGGAGGGAGCCGGAGTTCTTC
CASSKRREPEFF
>TRBV29-1|TRBJ2-1|.|.
TGCAGCACGTCGACAGAAGACATATCCTACAATGAGCAGTTCTTC
CSTSTEDISYNEQFF
>TRBV28|TRBJ2-7|TRBD2|.
TGTGCCAGCAGTGAATTAGCGGGGCAGTTCTACGAGCAGTACTTC
CASSELAGQFYEQYF
>TRBV27|TRBJ2-1|TRBD2|.
TGTGCCAGCAGACCTGTGGGAGCGGGACTTCTAGATGAGCAGTTCTTC
CASRPVGAGLLDEQFF
>TRBV2|TRBJ2-2|.|.
TGTGCCAGCAAGATTGAGGCCGGGGAGCTGTTTTTT
CASKIEAGELFF
>TRBV29-1|TRBJ1-1|.|.
TGCAGCGCTGGGGACACGGACCGCACTGAAGCTTTCTTT
CSAGDTDRTEAFF
>TRBV7-3|TRBJ1-2|.|.
TGTGCCAGCAGCTTATCGGGGGGCGTACAGGGCTACACCTTC
CASSLSGGVQGYTF
>TRBV6-5|TRBJ1-5|TRBD1|.
TGTGCCAGCACTCCCGGGACAGATGACCAGCCCCAGCATTTT
CASTPGTDDQPQHF
>TRBV11-1|TRBJ2-5|TRBD2|.
TGTGCCAGCAGCTTACGGGTAGCGGGAGCGGAGACCCAGTACTTC
CASSLRVAGAETQYF
>TRBV18|TRBJ1-2|TRBD1|.
TGTGCCAGCTCACCACAAGGGCCAGGACAGGGGGATATCTATGGCTACACCTTC
CASSPQGPGQGDIYGYTF
>TRBV7-6|TRBJ2-7|.|once
TGTGCCAGCAGCTTATACAGTGACGAGCAGTACTTC
CASSLYSDEQYF
>TRBV3-1/TRBV3-2|TRBJ2-5|.|.
TGTGCCAGCAGCCAAGTAATCCCCCAGAGGGGGAAACCCCAAGAGACCCAGTACTTC
CASSQVIPQRGKPQETQYF
>TRBV7-2|TRBJ1-1|.|.
TGTGCCAGCAATCCTGGAGTTCGCAGCGGGAACACTGAAGCTTTCTTT
CASNPGVRSGNTEAFF
>TRBV6-5|TRBJ1-1|TRBD1|.
TGTGCCAGCAGGACGACAGGGGATACTGAAGCTTTCTTT
CASRTTGDTEAFF
>TRBV18|TRBJ2-3|.|.
TGTGCCAGCTCAGGCCAGGCAGATACGCAGTATTTT
CASSGQADTQYF
>TRBV30|TRBJ1-3|.|.
TGTGCCTGTAAACAGGGTCGGGTCTCTGGAAACACCATATATTTT
CACKQGRVSGNTIYF
>TRBV29-1|TRBJ2-1|.|.
TGCAGCGTTCATTACAATGAGCAGTTCTTC
CSVHYNEQFF
>TRBV7-2|TRBJ1-5|TRBD1|.
TGTGCCAGCAGCTTAGGGGACAGCCACTATCAGCCCCAGCATTTT
CASSLGDSHYQPQHF
>TRBV11-3|TRBJ2-3|.|.
TGTGCCAGCAGCTTCCTTTCGAGAGCCGATACGCAGTATTTT
CASSFLSRADTQYF
>TRBV5-1|TRBJ2-7|TRBD1|.
TGCGCCAGCAGCCTGGACAGGCACTACGAGCAGTACTTC
CASSLDRHYEQYF
>TRBV7-8|TRBJ2-7|TRBD1|.
TGTGCCAGCAGCTTAGTGGGACAGGTTTTCCACGAGCAGTACTTC
CASSLVGQVFHEQYF
>TRBV27|TRBJ1-2|.|.
TGTGCCAGCAGTTTATTACAGGGAATCGACTATGGCTACACCTTC
CASSLLQGIDYGYTF
>TRBV5-1|TRBJ1-1|TRBD1|.
TGCGCCAGCAGCTTCCCCGACAGGGGGATGAACACTGAAGCTTTCTTT
CASSFPDRGMNTEAFF
>TRBV5-4|TRBJ2-6|.|.
TGTGCCAGCAGCTCACCGAACAGGGAAGGGGCCAACGTCCTGACTTTC
CASSSPNREGANVLTF
>TRBV7-6|TRBJ2-3|TRBD1|.
TGTGCCAGCAGCTTAGAACCGGGACAGGGCACAGATACGCAGTATTTT
CASSLEPGQGTDTQYF
>TRBV7-9|TRBJ2-5|TRBD1|.
TGTGCCAGCAGCCTCCTAGACAGGGAAGAGACCCAGTACTTC
CASSLLDREETQYF
>TRBV7-9|TRBJ2-2|TRBD1|.
TGTGCCAGCAGTTATCAGGGGGCCGGGGAGCTGTTTTTT
CASSYQGAGELFF
>TRBV6-5|TRBJ2-1|TRBD1|.
TGTGCCAGCCTCTACCCCTGGACAGGAAACAATGAGCAGTTCTTC
CASLYPWTGNNEQFF
>TRBV3-1/TRBV3-2|TRBJ1-5|.|.
TGTGCCAGCAGCCAAACTATCCGCGGTGATCAGCCCCAGCATTTT
CASSQTIRGDQPQHF
>TRBV3-1/TRBV3-2|TRBJ2-5|.|.
TGTGCCAGCAGCCGGGGCGGGGCGGCCCAGTACTTC
CASSRGGAAQYF